A selection of T cell receptor beta chains follows, all from one sample in a study of T-cell memory formation after mild COVID-19. MiXCR, run by TCRdb on the 5' RACE reads, gives a single entry per CDR3 protein. The sample contains about 350,000 distinct CDR3 sequences, roughly an eighth of which appear only once. The sample was PBMCs or a T cell subset sorted from them (not recorded which). These receptors originate from a man aged 18 to 29 who had mild COVID-19 (a few samples of this study predate the infection). Cell type and time point are not known. Both conserved end residues are part of each CDR3. The D gene is left open where the match is weak. Size values are once, few and many counts, or a class for expanded clones, and some rows have none.

j_gene	v_gene	abundance	d_gene	CDR3aa	CDR3nt
TRBJ2-2	TRBV29-1	few	TRBD1	CSVKKDRVGTGELFF	TGCAGCGTGAAAAAAGACAGGGTAGGCACCGGGGAGCTGTTTTTT
TRBJ2-6	TRBV2	NA	TRBD1	CASIILGTGSSGANVLTF	TGTGCCAGCATTATTCTTGGGACAGGGAGCTCTGGGGCCAACGTCCTGACTTTC
TRBJ2-3	TRBV29-1	many	NA	CSVAGPIYGTDTQYF	TGCAGCGTTGCGGGACCAATCTATGGCACAGATACGCAGTATTTT
TRBJ2-3	TRBV29-1	few	NA	CSVEDGGPKYF	TGCAGCGTTGAAGACGGGGGGCCCAAGTATTTT
TRBJ1-5	TRBV12-3/TRBV12-4	NA	NA	CASRGSLGNQPQHF	TGTGCCAGCAGAGGCAGCCTCGGCAATCAGCCCCAGCATTTT
TRBJ1-6	TRBV7-3	NA	NA	CASSFRTMGRNSPLHF	TGTGCCAGCAGCTTCCGTACCATGGGGCGGAATTCACCCCTCCACTTT
TRBJ2-7	TRBV2	many	TRBD2	CASGPGTSGPYEQYF	TGTGCCAGTGGACCCGGGACTAGCGGGCCCTACGAGCAGTACTTC
TRBJ2-1	TRBV10-1	NA	TRBD2	CASSEFGGGFFHNEQFF	TGCGCCAGCAGTGAGTTTGGGGGGGGTTTTTTCCACAATGAGCAGTTCTTC
TRBJ1-5	TRBV19	few	TRBD1	CASRSTGANQPQHF	TGTGCCAGTAGATCGACAGGGGCTAATCAGCCCCAGCATTTT
TRBJ1-2	TRBV12-3/TRBV12-4	NA	TRBD1	CASSGTGGGSNYGYTF	TGTGCCAGCAGCGGGACAGGGGGGGGTTCTAACTATGGCTACACCTTC
TRBJ2-1	TRBV5-4	NA	NA	CASSFGPGVNEQFF	TGTGCCAGCAGCTTCGGCCCAGGGGTCAATGAGCAGTTCTTC
TRBJ2-4	TRBV5-4	NA	NA	CASSDRSGTFDIQYF	TGTGCCAGCAGCGATCGCTCCGGGACATTTGACATTCAGTACTTC
TRBJ2-3	TRBV10-3	few	NA	CAISDSLTGADTQYF	TGTGCCATCAGTGATTCCTTGACGGGGGCAGATACGCAGTATTTT
TRBJ2-5	TRBV7-2	few	NA	CASSTTVGGTQKTQYF	TGTGCCAGCAGCACAACGGTAGGGGGAACGCAGAAGACCCAGTACTTC
TRBJ2-1	TRBV12-3/TRBV12-4	NA	TRBD2	CASKLAGGPYDEQFF	TGTGCCAGCAAGCTAGCGGGGGGGCCGTACGATGAGCAGTTCTTC
TRBJ2-2	TRBV9	few	TRBD2	CASSPRLAGTGELFF	TGTGCCAGCAGCCCTCGACTAGCGGGCACCGGGGAGCTGTTTTTT
TRBJ2-5	TRBV15	few	NA	CATSRDRRAGPSLETQYF	TGTGCCACCAGCAGAGATCGCCGTGCGGGTCCCTCATTGGAGACCCAGTACTTC
TRBJ2-5	TRBV4-2	NA	TRBD2	CASSQDSAGGRETQYF	TGTGCCAGCAGCCAAGATAGCGCGGGGGGGAGGGAGACCCAGTACTTC
TRBJ2-3	TRBV7-7	many	NA	CASSPSGVGTSTDTQYF	TGTGCCAGCAGCCCCTCGGGGGTAGGCACTAGCACAGATACGCAGTATTTT
TRBJ2-3	TRBV7-2	NA	TRBD2	CASTIGSSGGGSTDTQYF	TGTGCCAGCACCATTGGGTCTAGCGGGGGGGGAAGCACAGATACGCAGTATTTT
TRBJ2-1	TRBV12-3/TRBV12-4	few	NA	CASSLASTYNEQFF	TGTGCCAGCAGTTTAGCTAGCACCTACAATGAGCAGTTCTTC
TRBJ2-1	TRBV20-1	few	TRBD1	CSAPTGGNYNEQFF	TGCAGTGCTCCAACAGGGGGGAACTACAATGAGCAGTTCTTC
TRBJ2-5	TRBV7-3	few	NA	CASRPSGETQYF	TGTGCCAGCAGGCCTAGTGGGGAGACCCAGTACTTC
TRBJ1-3	TRBV18	few	NA	CASSPRQSSGNTIYF	TGTGCCAGCTCACCAAGACAGTCCTCTGGAAACACCATATATTTT
TRBJ1-3	TRBV9	NA	NA	CASSVVPSLIPGNTIYF	TGTGCCAGCAGCGTAGTCCCCTCGCTTATTCCTGGAAACACCATATATTTT
TRBJ2-1	TRBV27	few	NA	CASSLSLGFHNEQFF	TGTGCCAGCAGTTTATCGTTAGGATTCCACAATGAGCAGTTCTTC
TRBJ2-5	TRBV12-3/TRBV12-4	few	NA	CASLAGNVETQYF	TGTGCCAGTCTGGCAGGGAATGTGGAGACCCAGTACTTC
TRBJ2-3	TRBV7-2	many	NA	CASSALLLADTQYF	TGTGCCAGCAGCGCCCTTTTACTAGCAGATACGCAGTATTTT
TRBJ1-4	TRBV19	few	NA	CASTGRDGNEKLFF	TGTGCCAGTACCGGCAGGGATGGTAATGAAAAACTGTTTTTT
TRBJ1-5	TRBV6-2/TRBV6-3	NA	TRBD1	CASSHRGQPQHF	TGTGCCAGCAGCCACAGGGGTCAGCCCCAGCATTTT
TRBJ2-5	TRBV19	NA	NA	CASRGYRSGEETQYF	TGTGCCAGTAGGGGATACAGGTCCGGGGAGGAGACCCAGTACTTC
TRBJ2-2	TRBV6-5	NA	TRBD1	CASSYFTGVGGELFF	TGTGCCAGCAGTTATTTTACAGGGGTGGGTGGAGAGCTGTTTTTT
TRBJ2-2	TRBV7-9	few	TRBD2	CASSFLRGGRANTGELFF	TGTGCCAGCAGCTTCCTTCGCGGGGGGAGAGCGAACACCGGGGAGCTGTTTTTT
TRBJ2-3	TRBV9	NA	TRBD1	CASSPGTGYSTDTQYF	TGTGCCAGCAGCCCAGGGACAGGCTATAGCACAGATACGCAGTATTTT
TRBJ2-3	TRBV20-1	few	TRBD1	CSAITGGWEDTQYF	TGCAGTGCGATCACAGGGGGCTGGGAAGATACGCAGTATTTT
TRBJ2-5	TRBV12-3/TRBV12-4	NA	NA	CASSLSGMSGTQYF	TGTGCCAGCAGTTTATCAGGCATGAGCGGGACCCAGTACTTC